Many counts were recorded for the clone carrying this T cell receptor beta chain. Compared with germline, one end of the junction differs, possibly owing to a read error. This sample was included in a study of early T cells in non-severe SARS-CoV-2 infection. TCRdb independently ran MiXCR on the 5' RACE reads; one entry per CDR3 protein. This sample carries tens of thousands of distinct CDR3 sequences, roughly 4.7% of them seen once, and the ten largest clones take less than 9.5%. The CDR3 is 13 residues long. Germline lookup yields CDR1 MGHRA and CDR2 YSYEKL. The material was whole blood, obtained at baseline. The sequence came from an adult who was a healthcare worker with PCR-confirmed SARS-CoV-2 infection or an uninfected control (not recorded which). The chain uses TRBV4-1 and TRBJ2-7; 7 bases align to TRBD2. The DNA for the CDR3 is TGCGCCAGCAGCCAAGATAGAGGCGGGAGAAGGCACTTC. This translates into CASSQDRGGRRHF.